This TCR beta chain was documented in a study of early T cells in non-severe SARS-CoV-2 infection. Across the study: Sequenced bulk RNA came from whole blood that was unsorted, and chains were unpaired.

This clonotype has a count of ten or more. The germline V gene has CDR1 LNHDA and CDR2 SQIVND (reference sequence). V was clipped by 4 bases and J by 4 bases; unmatched bases: 3. The CDR3 covers 15 residues. TCRdb redid the calling of the 5' RACE reads with MiXCR, one entry per CDR3 protein. The data contain tens of thousands of distinct CDR3 sequences, roughly 14% of them singletons. The source of this sequence is an adult who was a healthcare worker with PCR-confirmed SARS-CoV-2 infection or an uninfected control (not recorded which). The chain is built from TRBV19 and TRBJ1-5; TRBD1 aligns across 11 bases. Material: whole blood. The CDR3 sequence is CASSTDRGRNQPQHF. Here the CDR3 DNA reads TGTGCCAGTAGTACGGACAGGGGGCGAAATCAGCCCCAGCATTTT.